The rows below give T cell receptor beta chains drawn from one sample of a study of cytomegalovirus exposure and HLA in healthy donors. Assay used: immunoSEQ multiplex PCR; TCRdb lists only in-frame clones, some missing. The table includes some 170,000 clones, roughly 80% detected once. The source material was PBMCs. These receptors all come from a man aged 25-45 years in good health and CMV-seronegative. The CDR3 runs from the conserved cysteine through the conserved F or W. The D gene is left open where the match is weak. Size is stated for part of the rows, as once, few or many counts, or as a class when the clone is expanded.

TRBV6-7	TRBD1	TRBJ2-3	.	CASSYPRDREEGTQYF	TGTGCCAGCAGTTACCCCCGGGACAGGGAAGAGGGTACGCAGTATTTT
TRBV7-3	.	TRBJ2-3	once	CASSLKVENTQYF	TGTGCCAGCAGCTTAAAAGTTGAGAATACGCAGTATTTT
TRBV29-1	.	TRBJ1-1	.	CSATGGENTEAFF	TGCAGCGCCACTGGGGGGGAGAACACTGAAGCTTTCTTT
TRBV28	.	TRBJ2-1	once	CASLTLGGDNEQFF	TGTGCCAGTCTTACCCTGGGCGGGGACAATGAGCAGTTCTTC
TRBV5-1	.	TRBJ1-2	.	CASSLGTGGGYTF	TGCGCCAGCAGCTTGGGAACGGGGGGAGGCTACACCTTC
TRBV28	.	TRBJ2-7	.	CASSRGSYEQYF	TGTGCCAGCAGCCGAGGCTCCTACGAGCAGTACTTC
TRBV9	TRBD1	TRBJ2-6	.	CARPGTEMYSGANVLTF	TGTGCCAGGCCCGGGACAGAGATGTACTCTGGGGCCAACGTCCTGACTTTC
TRBV11-2	TRBD2	TRBJ2-1	.	CASSLLAGGRNEQFF	TGTGCCAGCAGTCTTCTAGCGGGGGGTAGGAATGAGCAGTTCTTC
TRBV15	TRBD2	TRBJ2-3	once	CATSRGGGITDTQYF	TGTGCCACCAGCAGAGGCGGGGGAATCACAGATACGCAGTATTTT
TRBV4-2	TRBD1	TRBJ2-2	.	CASSRTGGTGELFF	TGTGCCAGCAGCCGGACAGGGGGAACCGGGGAGCTGTTTTTT
TRBV30	.	TRBJ2-7	.	CAWRAGEQYF	TGTGCCTGGCGTGCGGGCGAGCAGTACTTC
TRBV2	TRBD1	TRBJ2-7	.	CASRTRQGPDEQYF	TGTGCCAGCAGAACGAGACAGGGGCCGGACGAGCAGTACTTC
TRBV28	.	TRBJ1-4	.	CASSSGPGQRKLFF	TGTGCCAGCAGTTCCGGCCCGGGACAACGAAAACTGTTTTTT
TRBV28	TRBD2	TRBJ2-7	.	CASSPPAGGLYEQYF	TGTGCCAGCAGTCCCCCAGCGGGAGGACTCTACGAGCAGTACTTC
TRBV4-1	.	TRBJ1-1	.	CASSQMGNTEAFF	TGCGCCAGCAGCCAGATGGGCAACACTGAAGCTTTCTTT
TRBV7-9	.	TRBJ2-3	.	CASSQGGSTDTQYF	TGTGCCAGCAGCCAGGGTGGGAGCACAGATACGCAGTATTTT